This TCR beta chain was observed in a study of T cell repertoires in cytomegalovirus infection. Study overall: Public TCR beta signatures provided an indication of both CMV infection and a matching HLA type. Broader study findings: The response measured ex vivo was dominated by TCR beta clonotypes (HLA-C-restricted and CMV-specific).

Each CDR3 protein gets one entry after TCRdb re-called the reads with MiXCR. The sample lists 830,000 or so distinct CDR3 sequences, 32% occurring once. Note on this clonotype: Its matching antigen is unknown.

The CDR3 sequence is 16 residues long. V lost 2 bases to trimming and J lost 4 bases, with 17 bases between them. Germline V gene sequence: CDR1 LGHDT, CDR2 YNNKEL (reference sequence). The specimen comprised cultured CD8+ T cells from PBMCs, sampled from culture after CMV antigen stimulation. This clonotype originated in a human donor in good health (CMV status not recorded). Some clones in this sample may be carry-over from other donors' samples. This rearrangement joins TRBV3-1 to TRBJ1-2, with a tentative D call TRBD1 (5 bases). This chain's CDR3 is CASSQTPGRSTYGYTF. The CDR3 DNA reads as TGTGCCAGCAGCCAAACCCCAGGGAGGTCGACCTATGGCTACACCTTC.